This TCR beta chain was recovered during a study of blood T cell repertoires in COVID-19. Study-wide context: Donors in the United States, Italy and Spain gave samples during acute or convalescent COVID-19. The analysed material was cDNA or gDNA that came from T cells, B-cell-depleted T cells, or PBMCs.

Trimming pared 6 bases from V and 5 bases from J, leaving 10 bases between. CDR3 length: 12 residues. Study processing details: Amplified reference gene primers provided the basis for estimating nucleated cell counts. Only in-frame clones appear in the TCRdb table, and some are missing; sequencing was by immunoSEQ multiplex PCR. That table supplies the V and J calls and clone size; D and trimming were determined from the DNA. The table shows 95,000 to 100,000 clones, with around 87% occurring only once. The chain combines TRBV12-3 or TRBV12-4 with TRBJ2-5, with TRBD1 as a possible D gene (5 bases). The sample was peripheral blood. The clonotype originates from a woman under 40 with acute or convalescent COVID-19. The CDR3, as DNA: TGTGCCAGCAGCGGTACAGGTGAGACCCAGTACTTC. This codes for CASSGTGETQYF.